These 5 T cell receptor beta chains originate from one sample sequenced in a study of blood T cell repertoires in COVID-19. Measured with immunoSEQ multiplex PCR; TCRdb has only the in-frame clones, and not every one. The data hold fewer than 150,000 clones, with over 75% observed a single time. The sample comprised PBMCs or T cells enriched from blood (not recorded which). The receptors here all came from a man in his forties or fifties in a cohort exposed to, infected with or recovered from COVID-19 (not recorded which).

The sample holds a few counts of this clone. The chain recombines TRBV7-9 with TRBJ2-7; tentative D call: TRBD1 (5 bases). Trimming removed 1 base at V and 7 bases at J, with 8 bases between. This CDR3 has 12 amino acids. CDR1 SEHNR and CDR2 FQNEAQ come from the germline V gene (reference sequence). The DNA for the CDR3 is TGTGCCAGCAGCTTAGATGCAGGGGAGCAGTACTTC. Translated: CASSLDAGEQYF.

Here the CDR3 reads CASSLANGGTEAFF. DNA for the CDR3: TGTGCCAGCAGCTTAGCGAACGGGGGCACTGAAGCTTTCTTT. The chain uses TRBV7-9 and TRBJ1-1, with D maybe TRBD1 (5 bases). CDR3 length equals 14 residues. The germline V gene has CDR1 SEHNR and CDR2 FQNEAQ (reference sequence). V lost 0 bases and J 4 bases, leaving 9 bases between the germline ends.

The genes are TRBV24-1 and TRBJ2-3; TRBD2 aligns across 9 bases. CDR1 and CDR2 (germline): KGHDR, SFDVKD. The CDR3 length is 20 residues. The ends lost 5 bases at V and 0 bases at J; junction bases unmatched: 17. The CDR3 DNA is TGTGCCACCAGTGTCGGGCTAGCGGGATCCCCATGGACAAGCACAGATACGCAGTATTTT. As protein: CATSVGLAGSPWTSTDTQYF.

The gene calls are TRBV6-1 and TRBJ2-7; TRBD1 matches 9 bases. J gave up 0 bases and V 10 bases, and 4 bases lay outside the gene matches. The CDR3 is 13 amino acids. Germline V CDR1 and CDR2: MNHNS, SASEGT. The DNA for the CDR3 is TGTGCCACCCTGGGACAGGGCTCCTACGAGCAGTACTTC. Translated: CATLGQGSYEQYF.

This sequence joins TRBV10-3 and TRBJ1-4; 7 positions match TRBD1. Germline loops: CDR1 ENHRY, CDR2 SYGVKD. This CDR3 has 12 residues. Trimming cost V 10 bases and J 5 bases; bases outside gene matches: 4. The CDR3 spells CATGQTNEKLFF. In nucleotides, the CDR3 is TGTGCCACGGGACAGACGAATGAAAAACTGTTTTTT.